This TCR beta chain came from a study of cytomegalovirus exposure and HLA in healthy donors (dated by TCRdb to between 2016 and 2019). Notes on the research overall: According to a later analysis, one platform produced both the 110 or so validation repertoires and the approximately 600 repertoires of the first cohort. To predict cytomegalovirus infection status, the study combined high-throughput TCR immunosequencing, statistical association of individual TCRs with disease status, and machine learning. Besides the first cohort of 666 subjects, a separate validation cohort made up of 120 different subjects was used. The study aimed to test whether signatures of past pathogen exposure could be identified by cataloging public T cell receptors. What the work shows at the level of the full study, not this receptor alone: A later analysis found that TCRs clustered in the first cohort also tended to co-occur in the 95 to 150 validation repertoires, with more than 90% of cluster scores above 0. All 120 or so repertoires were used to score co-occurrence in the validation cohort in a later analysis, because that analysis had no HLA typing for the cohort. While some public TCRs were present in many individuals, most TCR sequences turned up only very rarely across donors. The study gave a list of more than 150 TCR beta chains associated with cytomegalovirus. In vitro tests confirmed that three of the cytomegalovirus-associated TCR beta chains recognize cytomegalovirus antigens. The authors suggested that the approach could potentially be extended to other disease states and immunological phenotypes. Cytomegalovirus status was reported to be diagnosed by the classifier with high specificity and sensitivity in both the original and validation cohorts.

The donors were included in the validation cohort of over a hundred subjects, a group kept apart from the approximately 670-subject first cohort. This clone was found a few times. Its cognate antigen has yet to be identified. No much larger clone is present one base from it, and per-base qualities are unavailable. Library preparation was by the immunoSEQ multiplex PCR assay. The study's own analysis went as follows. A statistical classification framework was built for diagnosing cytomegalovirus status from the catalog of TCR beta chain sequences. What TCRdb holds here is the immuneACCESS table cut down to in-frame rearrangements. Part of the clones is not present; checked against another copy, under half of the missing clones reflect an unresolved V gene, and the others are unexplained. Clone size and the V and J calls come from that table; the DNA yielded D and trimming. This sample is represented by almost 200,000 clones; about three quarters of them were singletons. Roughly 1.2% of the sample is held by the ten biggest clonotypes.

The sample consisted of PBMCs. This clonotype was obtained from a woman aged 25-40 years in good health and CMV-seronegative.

The nucleotide sequence is TGTGCCAGCAGCCGGGGGGGACGCGGCGAGCAGTACTTC. It specifies CASSRGGRGEQYF. Recombination connected TRBV11-2 to TRBJ2-7, and 8 junctional nucleotides match TRBD2. The CDR3 measures 13 amino acids from cysteine to phenylalanine. The entry retains the CDR3 DNA only, 39 bases that are in frame from base 1. Ends trimmed: V by 5 bases, J by 6 bases; bases unmatched to a gene: 6. CDR1 and CDR2, looked up from the germline V gene, are SGHAT and FQNNGV.